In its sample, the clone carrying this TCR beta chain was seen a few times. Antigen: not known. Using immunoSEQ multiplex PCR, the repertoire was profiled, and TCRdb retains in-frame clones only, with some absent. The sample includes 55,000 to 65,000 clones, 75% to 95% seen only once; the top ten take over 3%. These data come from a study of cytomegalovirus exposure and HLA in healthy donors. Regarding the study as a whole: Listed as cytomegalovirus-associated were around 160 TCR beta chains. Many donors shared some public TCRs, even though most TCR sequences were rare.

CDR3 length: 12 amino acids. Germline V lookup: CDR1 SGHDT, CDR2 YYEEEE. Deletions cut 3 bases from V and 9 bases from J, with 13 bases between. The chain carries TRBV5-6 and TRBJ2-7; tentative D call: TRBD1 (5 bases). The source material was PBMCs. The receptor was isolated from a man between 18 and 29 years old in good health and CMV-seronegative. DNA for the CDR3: TGTGCCAGCAGCTCCGTAGGGGTTGTGCAGTACTTC. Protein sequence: CASSSVGVVQYF.